The clone carrying this TCR beta chain was seen just once. The antigen is not known. The length of the CDR3 is 15 residues. CDR1 and CDR2 (germline): SGDLS, YYNGEE. V was shortened by 3 bases and J by 1 base, with 10 bases between the two germline ends. This entry comes from a study of regulatory and conventional T cells in RAG deficiency. The repertoire was sequenced with immunoSEQ multiplex PCR; TCRdb's copy has only in-frame clones and lacks some. The sample has about 46,000 clones; 90% are singletons. Genomic DNA came from blood conventional CD4+ T cells gated CD25-low CD127-high. Study outcomes and limitations: Omenn syndrome and CID/AS patients had about 110-fold fewer unique Treg TCR beta sequences, versus approximately 10-fold elsewhere. Control T-cell subsets had markedly higher Shannon entropy and lower Simpson indices than RAG-deficient patients.

Another study also made use of these data, one on regulatory T cells. That study reports: The PCR used 52 TRBV and 13 TRBJ primers. Regulatory T cells showed the strongest V-J pair restriction and V/J gene skewing among patient repertoires.

The specimen was CD4+ effector T cells sorted from blood. The sequence came from a human donor in good health. J is TRBJ2-2 and V is TRBV9; D is possibly TRBD2 (5 bases). The CDR3 DNA reads as TGTGCCAGCAGCGCGAGTGGGAGGAACACCGGGGAGCTGTTTTTT. It is translated as CASSASGRNTGELFF.